The 26 T cell receptor beta chains below all came from one sample that was sequenced in a study of shared clonotypes between healthy human individuals. Clones were read by immunoSEQ multiplex PCR, and TCRdb kept only the in-frame ones, dropping some. The sample has a few hundred thousand clones, approximately 65% seen once. Sequenced material: memory CD4+ T cells sorted from blood. Noted subset: CD45RA-negative fraction. The receptors shown here come from a man aged 25 to 40 in good health.

The chain links TRBV6-5 to TRBJ1-5; the D is unclear. V lost 5 bases to trimming and J lost 4 bases, with 12 bases between them. The length of the CDR3 is 14 residues. CDR1 is MNHEY and CDR2 is SVGAGI in the germline V gene. The CDR3 bases are TGTGCCAGCAGTCAAAGCCTCCAAAATCAGCCCCAGCATTTT. This gives the protein CASSQSLQNQPQHF.

The rearrangement joins TRBV2 to TRBJ2-5; possible D gene TRBD1, 7 bases. CDR1 is SNHLY, CDR2 FYNNEI, per germline. This CDR3 region has 11 residues. Trimming removed 11 bases from V and 5 bases from J, with 12 bases in between. The CDR3 sequence: CAGRGQETQYF. CDR3 DNA sequence: TGTGCCGGGCGGGGACAGGAGACCCAGTACTTC.

V usage is TRBV18 and J usage is TRBJ2-5, with D perhaps matching TRBD2 (6 bases). The germline CDR1 and CDR2 sequences are KGHSH and LQKENI. The V end lost 6 bases, the J end lost 3 bases, and 14 bases lay between the germline ends. The CDR3 is 14 residues long. CDR3 in amino acids: CASSPPSVEETQYF. The CDR3 DNA sequence: TGTGCCAGCTCGCCTCCTAGCGTTGAAGAGACCCAGTACTTC.

The V and J genes are TRBV29-1 and TRBJ2-2; D is uncertain. V lost 4 bases, J lost 1 base, and 13 bases lay in between. Germline values: CDR1 SQVTM, CDR2 ANQGSEA. The CDR3 loop spans 15 amino acids. As DNA, the CDR3 is TGCAGCGTTGTGGTCTCCGGAATGAACACCGGGGAGCTGTTTTTT. Its translation is CSVVVSGMNTGELFF.

This clone was recorded only once. The chain carries TRBV7-3 and TRBJ2-2; D ambiguous. Per germline, CDR1 SGHTA and CDR2 FQGTGA. The CDR3 length is 16 residues. The ends were cut back, 2 bases at V and 2 bases at J, with 12 bases in the middle. The CDR3 DNA reads as TGTGCCAGCAGCTTATCTGGCGGAGACAACACCGGGGAGCTGTTTTTT. This sequence encodes CASSLSGGDNTGELFF.

The V gene is TRBV7-8, the J gene TRBJ1-1; 9 bases fit TRBD1. Germline V gene data show CDR1 as SGHVS and CDR2 as FQNEAQ. The V and J ends lost 4 bases and 3 bases, in that order; junction bases with no gene match: 0. This CDR3 comprises 13 residues. DNA of the CDR3: TGTGCCAGCAGCTGGGACAGGGACACTGAAGCTTTCTTT. It is translated as CASSWDRDTEAFF.

The V and J genes are TRBV9 and TRBJ2-1, with TRBD2 identical over 8 bases. Germline V gives CDR1 SGDLS, CDR2 YYNGEE. The CDR3 runs 17 residues. V lost 0 bases and J lost 2; bases outside the gene matches: 7. CDR3 region: CASSVEIAGGAYNEQFF. Written as DNA, the CDR3 is TGTGCCAGCAGCGTAGAAATCGCGGGAGGTGCCTACAATGAGCAGTTCTTC.

The chain uses TRBV5-1 and TRBJ2-1, with TRBD1 matching over 7 bases. CDR3 length: 15 residues. Germline V gene data show CDR1 as SGHRS and CDR2 as YFSETQ. With V trimmed by 0 bases and J by 5 bases, 5 bases remained unmatched. CDR3 residues: CASSLVQGDNNEQFF. CDR3 sequence (DNA): TGCGCCAGCAGCTTGGTGCAGGGGGATAACAATGAGCAGTTCTTC.

The V and J genes are TRBV5-4 and TRBJ2-7; 9 positions agree with TRBD1. With 4 bases clipped from V and 6 bases from J, the junction kept 5 bases outside the gene matches. Germline assignment: CDR1 SGHNT and CDR2 YYREEE (reference sequence). The CDR3 length is 13 residues. The CDR3 DNA reads as TGTGCCAGCAGCACGGACAGGGGAGGCGAGCAGTACTTC. Translated: CASSTDRGGEQYF.

The gene calls are TRBV19 and TRBJ2-1; 11 bases map to TRBD2. CDR3 length equals 15 residues. After removal of 5 bases from V and 3 bases from J, the junction contained 3 bases not matched to a gene. CDR1 and CDR2 (germline): LNHDA, SQIVND (reference sequence). The CDR3 bases are TGTGCCAGTAGTCATGGGACTAGCGGCTACAATGAGCAGTTCTTC. Amino acid sequence: CASSHGTSGYNEQFF.

CDR3 nucleotides: TGCGCCAGCAGCCCCACAGAAGCGGGGGCCGGTGGCTACACCTTC. Its translation is CASSPTEAGAGGYTF. The chain employs TRBV4-1 and TRBJ1-2; tentative D call: TRBD1 (6 bases). The CDR3 is made up of 15 amino acids. CDR1 MGHRA and CDR2 YSYEKL come from the germline V gene. Trimming stripped 4 bases from V and 7 bases from J, with 19 bases between.

The rearrangement uses TRBV5-4 and TRBJ2-5; a weak D match, TRBD1 (5 bases). The CDR3 loop spans 13 amino acids. V was cut by 4 bases and J by 2 bases, with 9 bases left in between. The germline V gene encodes CDR1 SGHNT and CDR2 YYREEE (reference sequence). This CDR3 reads CASSRTRQETQYF. The DNA of the CDR3 is TGTGCCAGCAGCAGGACAAGACAAGAGACCCAGTACTTC.

A few counts support this clone. This same CDR3 is encoded by further DNA sequences in the sample. The chain is built from TRBV6-6 and TRBJ2-1, with a weak D call TRBD1 (5 bases). V lost 6 bases, J lost 6 bases, and 18 bases lay in between. The CDR3 is 15 residues long. From germline, CDR1 is MNHNY and CDR2 SVGAGI (reference sequence). This CDR3 reads CASSHPTLGVNEQFF. For the CDR3, the DNA is TGTGCCAGCAGCCATCCTACCTTAGGGGTCAATGAGCAGTTCTTC.

This clone was seen only a few times. V usage is TRBV29-1 and J usage is TRBJ2-1; no definite D call. CDR1 SQVTM and CDR2 ANQGSEA come from the germline V gene. V lost 6 bases, J lost 0 bases, and 9 bases lay in between. There are 13 residues in the CDR3. This CDR3 is CSVAASSYNEQFF. The CDR3 DNA sequence: TGCAGCGTCGCAGCTAGCTCCTACAATGAGCAGTTCTTC.

V and J are TRBV28 and TRBJ1-5; a possible D gene is TRBD1 (6 bases). The germline gives CDR1 MDHEN, CDR2 SYDVKM. With 7 bases removed from V and 4 bases from J, the gap between germline ends came to 11 bases. The CDR3 is made up of 13 amino acids. The DNA for the CDR3 is TGTGCCAGCAATATTCAGGGGAATCAGCCCCAGCATTTT. It yields the protein CASNIQGNQPQHF.

This clone has a single count. V usage is TRBV18 and J usage is TRBJ2-7, with 10 bases aligning to TRBD1. CDR3 size: 14 residues. Germline V gene sequence: CDR1 KGHSH, CDR2 LQKENI. V lost 3 bases to trimming and J lost 7 bases; unmatched junction nucleotides: 6. For the CDR3, the DNA is TGTGCCAGCTCACCCCGACAGGGGGCGCTTGAGCAGTACTTC. The encoded protein is CASSPRQGALEQYF.

The rearrangement uses TRBV7-2 and TRBJ2-1; D not resolved. Germline CDR1 is SGHTA and CDR2 is FQGNSA. The germline V and J ends were trimmed by 4 bases and 2 bases, with 18 bases remaining between them. CDR3 length: 17 amino acids. The CDR3 sequence is CASSSHRNSFTYNEQFF. The CDR3 DNA reads TGTGCCAGCAGCTCACACCGAAACAGCTTTACCTACAATGAGCAGTTCTTC. Supplemented by reference TRBV7-2 and TRBJ2-1, the full variable domain reads GAGVSQSPSNKVTEKGKDVELRCDPISGHTALYWYRQSLGQGLEFLIYFQGNSAPDKSGLPSDRFSAERTGGSVSTLTIQRTQQEDSAVYLCASSSHRNSFTYNEQFFGPGTRLTVL.

The chain has TRBV19 and TRBJ1-5; TRBD1 matches at 8 bases. J lost 1 base, V lost 4 bases, and 3 bases had no gene match. Germline values: CDR1 LNHDA, CDR2 SQIVND (reference sequence). CDR3 length equals 15 residues. The CDR3 region is CASSKWTGSNQPQHF. As DNA, the CDR3 is TGTGCCAGTAGTAAATGGACAGGGAGCAATCAGCCCCAGCATTTT. Full variable domain (outside the CDR3, taken from reference TRBV19 and TRBJ1-5): DGGITQSPKYLFRKEGQNVTLSCEQNLNHDAMYWYRQDPGQGLRLIYYSQIVNDFQKGDIAEGYSVSREKKESFPLTVTSAQKNPTAFYLCASSKWTGSNQPQHFGDGTRLSIL.

The CDR3 DNA reads as TGTGCCAGCAGTTCTAACCCATTCACAGATACGCAGTATTTT. Translation gives CASSSNPFTDTQYF. This sequence joins TRBV6-5 and TRBJ2-3; no clear D gene. This CDR3 comprises 14 residues. The V gene's germline CDR1 is MNHEY and CDR2 SVGAGI. Trimming took off 4 bases at V and 2 bases at J, with 10 bases between the two ends.

The table lists this clone with a count of one. This chain connects TRBV6-1 to TRBJ2-7; 8 nucleotides agree with TRBD1. The CDR3 spans 14 residues. Germline V CDR1 and CDR2: MNHNS, SASEGT. Trimming removed 4 bases from V and 2 bases from J; junction bases left unmatched: 4. This CDR3 is CASSGLQGAYEQYF. CDR3 DNA: TGTGCCAGCAGTGGGCTACAGGGGGCCTACGAGCAGTACTTC.

The chain recombines TRBV18 with TRBJ2-1; 11 bases are shared with TRBD1. The CDR3 length is 14 residues. Germline V gives CDR1 KGHSH, CDR2 LQKENI. The V and J ends lost 0 bases and 12 bases, in that order; junction bases with no gene match: 4. CDR3 residues: CASSPPGQGVGQFF. Written as DNA, the CDR3 is TGTGCCAGCTCACCACCGGGACAGGGGGTTGGGCAGTTCTTC.

Concerning this clone: The sample carries other DNA sequences with the same CDR3. The genes are TRBV7-2 and TRBJ2-5; 7 nucleotides match TRBD2. Germline assignment: CDR1 SGHTA and CDR2 FQGNSA. CDR3 length: 14 amino acids. The ends lost 5 bases at V and 2 bases at J; junction bases unmatched: 5. The CDR3 coding sequence is TGTGCCAGCAGCCTGGGGGGGGGTCAAGAGACCCAGTACTTC. Translated, it gives CASSLGGGQETQYF.

The J gene is TRBJ2-3, the V gene TRBV19; 7 bases are a match to TRBD1. The CDR3 is made up of 12 amino acids. V trimming: 4 bases; J trimming: 8 bases; junction bases outside the gene matches: 3. Germline CDR1 and CDR2: LNHDA and SQIVND (reference sequence). In DNA form, the CDR3 reads TGTGCCAGTAGTACCCGACAGGGTACGCAGTATTTT. Protein sequence: CASSTRQGTQYF.

In its sample, this clone was seen once. The V gene is TRBV5-4, the J gene TRBJ1-2; weak D call: TRBD1 (6 bases). With 0 bases removed from V and 5 bases from J, the gap between germline ends came to 17 bases. The CDR3 has 16 residues. CDR1 and CDR2 (germline): SGHNT, YYREEE (reference sequence). CDR3 residues: CASSLAAGGEGYGYTF. For the CDR3, the DNA is TGTGCCAGCAGCTTGGCGGCGGGGGGCGAAGGGTATGGCTACACCTTC.

As regards this clone: This clone may be a read error of a much larger clone one base away. Other nucleotide sequences from this sample produce the same CDR3. The V and J genes are TRBV27 and TRBJ1-1; D remains unclear. The CDR3 is 13 amino acids. V lost 3 bases, J lost 1 base, and 6 bases lay in between. Germline values: CDR1 MNHEY, CDR2 SMNVEV (reference sequence). The CDR3 protein is CASSFEANTEAFF. DNA for the CDR3: TGTGCCAGCAGTTTCGAGGCGAACACTGAAGCTTTCTTT.

This chain joins TRBV6-1 and TRBJ2-4, with a possible D match to TRBD2 (6 bases). V lost 5 bases, J lost 0 bases, and 11 bases lay in between. Germline V lookup: CDR1 MNHNS, CDR2 SASEGT. The length of the CDR3 is 15 residues. CDR3 sequence (DNA): TGTGCCAGCAGTTTAGGACTAATAGCCAAAAACATTCAGTACTTC. Protein sequence: CASSLGLIAKNIQYF.